This T cell receptor beta chain was sequenced in a study of blood T cells in healthy people across ages. Notes on the study in general: Expanded clonotype shifts may have been confounded, as the donors had an unknown CMV status. Higher diversity, along with more naive CD4+ cells, distinguished long-lived donors from aged donors.

This clonotype was observed many times. Antigen: not known. Through a sample-barcoded 5' primer and a J-beta primer mix, a second PCR was run for roughly 7 to 12 cycles. TCRdb re-called the 5' RACE reads through MiXCR, storing one row per CDR3 protein. The sample has some 930,000 distinct CDR3 sequences; almost 30% are singletons. V lost 3 bases and J lost 0, with 9 bases in between. CDR1 is DFQATT and CDR2 is SNEGSKA in the germline V gene (reference sequence). The CDR3 consists of 13 residues. The sample was also linked to a second study, of T cells of mothers and their children. That source reports: Donation was provided by three healthy Caucasian mothers along with their six children.

This TCR derives from a woman aged 40 to 50 in good health. The V and J genes are TRBV20-1 and TRBJ2-7; unclear D gene. The sequenced sample was blood. CDR3 amino acids: CSASGDNSYEQYF. The CDR3 bases are TGCAGTGCTAGTGGAGACAACTCCTACGAGCAGTACTTC.